This TCR beta chain emerged from a study of graft-versus-host responses after intestinal transplantation. This CDR3 comprises 13 residues. Data came from immunoSEQ multiplex PCR; TCRdb stores just in-frame clones and leaves some out. The repertoire holds some 86,000 clones, with about 93% as singletons. As for this clone: The antigen remains unidentified.

The sample was unstimulated CD8+ T cells sorted from spleen or lymph node cells, taken before intestinal transplant. This receptor was taken from a human donor who received an intestinal transplant. The chain recombines TRBV12-1 with TRBJ1-5. TRBV12-1 is termed a pseudogene. The chain's CDR3 is CASTQGGNQPQHF. The DNA of the CDR3 is TGTGCCAGCACTCAGGGAGGGAATCAGCCCCAGCATTTT.